The 10 T cell receptor beta chains given below trace back to one sample, sequenced in a study of beta chain features in type 1 diabetes. These receptors' targets are unknown. As every portion of the isolated RNA was reverse transcribed, the sequencing read expressed TCRB transcripts. Clones were read by immunoSEQ multiplex PCR, and TCRdb kept only the in-frame ones, dropping some. The sample has nearly 700,000 clones, roughly 12% seen once. Study results and limitations: Across all four CD4+ subsets, people with type 1 diabetes showed modestly shorter TCRB CDR3s.

The sequenced sample consisted of naive CD4+ T cells from blood. These receptors were collected from a man younger than 35 with type 1 diabetes.

The sample holds a few counts of this clone. The rearrangement joins TRBV9 to TRBJ2-7, with a possible D match to TRBD2 (6 bases). The V gene's germline CDR1 is SGDLS and CDR2 YYNGEE. The V gene lost 6 bases and the J gene lost 2 bases, with 15 bases spanning the gap. The CDR3 contains 14 residues. CDR3 sequence: CASTAGGEPYEQYF. CDR3 DNA: TGTGCCAGCACCGCCGGCGGGGAACCCTACGAGCAGTACTTC. Together with reference TRBV9 and TRBJ2-7, the CDR3 gives the full variable domain: DSGVTQTPKHLITATGQRVTLRCSPRSGDLSVYWYQQSLDQGLQFLIQYYNGEERAKGNILERFSAQQFPDLHSELNLSSLELGDSALYFCASTAGGEPYEQYFGPGTRLTVT.

V gene TRBV27 combines with J gene TRBJ1-2; TRBD1 is a possible D gene (5 bases). The germline CDR1 and CDR2 sequences are MNHEY and SMNVEV (reference sequence). V was clipped by 2 bases and J by 8 bases, with 15 bases between them. The CDR3 runs 14 residues. CDR3 nucleotide sequence: TGTGCCAGCAGTTTAACAGGAGGTCTCCGGGGCTACACCTTC. As protein: CASSLTGGLRGYTF.

V and J are TRBV28 and TRBJ2-1; 9 bases fit TRBD2. The CDR3 is 15 residues long. V lost 10 bases to trimming and J lost 6 bases; unmatched junction nucleotides: 13. Looked up from germline, CDR1 is MDHEN and CDR2 is SYDVKM. CDR3 bases: TGTGCCACCCGAAACCCGGGACTAGCTTTCAATGAGCAGTTCTTC. It is translated as CATRNPGLAFNEQFF.

The chain links TRBV27 to TRBJ1-6, with D maybe TRBD1 (5 bases). V dropped 6 bases and J dropped 5 bases, with 8 bases sitting between them. CDR3 length: 13 amino acids. Germline V lookup: CDR1 MNHEY, CDR2 SMNVEV (reference sequence). Written as DNA, the CDR3 is TGTGCCAGCAGGACAGTCGATAATTCACCCCTCCACTTT. This translates into CASRTVDNSPLHF.

The V and J genes are TRBV2 and TRBJ1-5; D may be TRBD1 (5 bases). This CDR3 has 15 residues. Germline-derived CDR1 and CDR2 are SNHLY and FYNNEI. With 6 bases removed from V and 5 bases from J, the gap between germline ends came to 17 bases. CDR3 sequence reads: CASSPVGGNDQPQHF. In nucleotides, the CDR3 is TGTGCCAGCAGCCCAGTTGGGGGTAATGATCAGCCCCAGCATTTT.

This clone was recorded a few times. Other DNA sequences in this specimen translate into the identical CDR3. The chain links TRBV29-1 to TRBJ2-7; tentatively, D is TRBD1 (5 bases). This CDR3 is 12 amino acids long. Germline CDR1 and CDR2: SQVTM and ANQGSEA. The germline V and J ends were trimmed by 4 bases and 1 base, with 8 bases remaining between them. The CDR3 sequence: CSVGGGSYEQYF. CDR3 sequence (DNA): TGCAGCGTTGGGGGCGGTTCCTACGAGCAGTACTTC.

The rearrangement joins TRBV30 to TRBJ1-6; maybe TRBD1 (6 bases). V lost 7 bases and J 5 bases, leaving 9 bases between the germline ends. Germline values: CDR1 GTSNPN, CDR2 SVGIG (reference sequence). The CDR3 has 12 amino acids. CDR3 sequence: CALDSHNSPLHF. CDR3 DNA: TGTGCCTTGGACAGCCATAATTCACCCCTCCACTTT.

This clone was recorded a few times. The CDR3 region has the DNA TGTGCCAGCAGTGAATTGGGCGGACAAGAGACCCAGTACTTC. It translates to CASSELGGQETQYF. The rearrangement links TRBV25-1 to TRBJ2-5, with D unclear. CDR3 length: 14 amino acids. The V end was cut by 1 base, the J end by 2 bases, with 8 bases between. The germline gives CDR1 MGHDK, CDR2 SYGVNS.

The V gene is TRBV7-2, the J gene TRBJ2-1, with D possibly matching TRBD1 (5 bases). Germline assignment: CDR1 SGHTA and CDR2 FQGNSA. Trimming removed 6 bases at V and 8 bases at J, with 17 bases between. The CDR3 is 14 residues long. CDR3 sequence (DNA): TGTGCCAGCAGAAGGGGTCCCAGTACGTATGAGCAGTTCTTC. Amino acid sequence: CASRRGPSTYEQFF.

This clone has only a few counts. The V call is TRBV30, the J call TRBJ2-6; no clear D. Trimming left V 4 bases short and J 0 bases short, with 7 bases between. The germline V gene encodes CDR1 GTSNPN and CDR2 SVGIG (reference sequence). The CDR3 covers 14 residues. CDR3 amino acids: CAWIKGSGANVLTF. DNA for the CDR3: TGTGCCTGGATAAAAGGCTCTGGGGCCAACGTCCTGACTTTC.